A single T cell receptor beta chain is shown here with its context. This specimen includes other DNA sequences encoding the same CDR3. The entry originates in a study of blood T cell repertoires in COVID-19. Study overall: The origin of the acute and convalescent COVID-19 samples was the United States, Italy and Spain. The cDNA or gDNA used as material had been derived from T cells, B-cell-depleted T cells, or PBMCs.

Original handling: Amplification of reference gene primers provided the estimated nucleated cell counts. Generated by immunoSEQ multiplex PCR, the TCRdb table keeps only in-frame clones and is missing some. V, J and clone size reflect that table, while D and trimming were determined from the DNA. The sample consists of approximately 530,000 clones, about 89% of them appearing once. The V end was cut by 0 bases, the J end by 3 bases, with 8 bases between. This CDR3 spans 13 amino acids. Germline values: CDR1 GTSNPN, CDR2 SVGIG (reference sequence). Seattle patients were enrolled during active infection and followed longitudinally.

Sequencing used peripheral blood. The receptor was isolated from a woman aged 45-65 years with COVID-19, enrolled during active disease. The rearrangement links TRBV30 to TRBJ1-1; the D gene is possibly TRBD1 (5 bases). The CDR3 sequence is CAWSVAGDTEAFF. The CDR3 nucleotides are TGTGCCTGGAGTGTTGCGGGGGACACTGAAGCTTTCTTT.